This is a list of T cell receptor beta chains from one sample in a study of tumor-infiltrating lymphocytes in localized non-small cell lung cancer. Method: immunoSEQ multiplex PCR; TCRdb's copy keeps in-frame clones and lacks some. The sample has about 15,000 clones, roughly 76% seen once. The sample comprised lung tumor tissue. The receptors were gathered from a human donor with non-small cell lung cancer. Each CDR3 is given without its conserved first and last residue. Size is omitted from some rows. Given values are once, few, many or a class for expanded clones.

j_call v_call clone_size cdr3_aa
TRBJ2-2 TRBV10-2 NA ASSGGWDTGELF
TRBJ1-6 TRBV7-9 NA ASITGFRSGEDNSPLH
TRBJ2-3 TRBV5-1 NA ASSRGSEADTQY
TRBJ2-7 TRBV27 NA ASSLRDSPYEQY
TRBJ1-1 TRBV5-5 NA ASSLAAGGGTEAF
TRBJ2-7 TRBV18 few ASSPTELHRREQY
TRBJ2-1 TRBV4-3 NA ASSQVGGREHEQF
TRBJ2-1 TRBV27 few ASSAPPAGAHNEQF
TRBJ2-2 TRBV7-2 NA ASSSPGTSGRGTGELF
TRBJ2-2 TRBV11-2 once ASNRGTGGTNTGELF
TRBJ2-5 TRBV4-3 NA ASSQDRGQGETQY
TRBJ1-2 TRBV27 once ASSLFGREDGYGYT
TRBJ2-1 TRBV7-3 once ASSLNPGNNEQF
TRBJ1-3 TRBV7-8 NA ASRSGQNPIY
TRBJ2-1 TRBV19 NA ASSIQSLGGEQF
TRBJ2-3 TRBV6-5 NA ASSATGVLGDTQY
TRBJ2-7 TRBV7-2 few ASSFGQSYEQY
TRBJ2-1 TRBV6-4 NA ASSDTREGGNEQF
TRBJ2-2 TRBV6-5 NA ASSLTGFTGELF
TRBJ2-1 TRBV20-1 NA SASIAVEQF
TRBJ2-1 TRBV6-5 few ASSYSEDRSYNEQF
TRBJ2-1 TRBV29-1 NA SAERSGTEQF
TRBJ2-7 TRBV11-2 once ASSLGFSGGYEQY
TRBJ2-7 TRBV23-1 NA ASSQQYEQY
TRBJ1-1 TRBV30 NA AWSGGRAAF
TRBJ2-5 TRBV18 NA ASSRGDQETQY
TRBJ1-2 TRBV5-1 few ASSYTDLIGGYT
TRBJ1-4 TRBV28 NA ASSFADTSLHRGFGKLF
TRBJ2-6 TRBV30 NA AWSEVVAVPGANVLT
TRBJ1-2 TRBV7-2 NA ASSPDSDGYT
TRBJ2-3 TRBV7-8 once ASSLYSGSGTDTQY
TRBJ1-5 TRBV18 few ASSPDRGGNQPQH
TRBJ2-2 TRBV11-3 NA ASRPNRGFTGELF
TRBJ1-1 TRBV2 NA ASQGQANTEAF
TRBJ2-3 TRBV4-2 NA ASSQGASGTADTQY
TRBJ2-1 TRBV19 NA ASSTERTPSYNEQF
TRBJ2-1 TRBV21-1 NA ASTLAGGPGGEQF
TRBJ2-7 TRBV6-1 once ASSEASGLSYEQY
TRBJ2-5 TRBV27 NA ASRGTSGIETQY
TRBJ2-7 TRBV11-3 NA ASSVRGAGTGAWEQY
TRBJ2-2 TRBV5-1 few ASSPRQNPNTGELF
TRBJ2-5 TRBV7-9 few ASGGSWETQY
TRBJ2-2 TRBV5-1 once ASSLGQGRMELF
TRBJ2-3 TRBV7-6 NA ASSLASPNRGTDTQY
TRBJ2-6 TRBV7-9 NA ASSLIKGQGVAGANVLT
TRBJ1-2 TRBV5-1 NA ASSLGTGSSYGYT
TRBJ2-3 TRBV19 once ASRLYPGDTQY
TRBJ2-2 TRBV7-9 NA ASSLVGGLNTGELF
TRBJ1-2 TRBV5-1 NA ASSLYPASNYGYT
TRBJ2-3 TRBV5-1 NA ASSSGRAQDTQY